This T cell receptor beta chain was profiled in a study of identical twins. Study observations and caveats: The presence of invariant MAIT and iNKT cells could partly confound analyses of zero-insertion sequences. With abundant cord blood beta clonotypes, insertions were fewer; memory repertoires showed no such pattern.

The CDR3 has 17 amino acids. V lost 3 bases, J lost 6 bases, and 11 bases stayed unmatched. CDR1 is DFQATT, CDR2 SNEGSKA, per germline (reference sequence). Comments on this clonotype: No antigen is known for it.

cDNA carried unique molecular identifiers, and a universal primer site was added by template switching. TCRdb reanalysed the 5' RACE reads using MiXCR and keeps one entry per CDR3 protein. The sample has about 390,000 distinct CDR3 sequences; around 9.7% are singletons. Among all donors, each was a healthy Caucasian. What was sequenced was naive T cells sorted from blood. This TCR came from a woman aged 45-65 years in good health. This chain joins TRBV20-1 and TRBJ2-1; 13 bases agree with TRBD2. CDR3 sequence (DNA): TGCAGTGCTAGGCCAGGGACTAGCGGGGTTTTCCCCAATGAGCAGTTCTTC. Translating it yields CSARPGTSGVFPNEQFF.